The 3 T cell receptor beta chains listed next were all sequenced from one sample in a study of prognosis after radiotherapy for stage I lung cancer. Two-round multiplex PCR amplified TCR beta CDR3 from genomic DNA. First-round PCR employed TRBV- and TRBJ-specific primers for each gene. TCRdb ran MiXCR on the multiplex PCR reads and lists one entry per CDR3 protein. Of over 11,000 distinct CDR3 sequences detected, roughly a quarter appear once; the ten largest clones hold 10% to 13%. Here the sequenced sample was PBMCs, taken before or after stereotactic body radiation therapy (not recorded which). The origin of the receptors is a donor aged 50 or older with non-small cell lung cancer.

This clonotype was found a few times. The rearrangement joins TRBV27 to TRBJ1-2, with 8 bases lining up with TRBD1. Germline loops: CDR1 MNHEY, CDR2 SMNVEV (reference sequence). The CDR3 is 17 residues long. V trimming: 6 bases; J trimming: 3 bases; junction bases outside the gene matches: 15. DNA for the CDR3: TGTGCCAGCAGGAGGTGGGAACGCACAGGGGGGTACTATGGCTACACCTTC. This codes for CASRRWERTGGYYGYTF.

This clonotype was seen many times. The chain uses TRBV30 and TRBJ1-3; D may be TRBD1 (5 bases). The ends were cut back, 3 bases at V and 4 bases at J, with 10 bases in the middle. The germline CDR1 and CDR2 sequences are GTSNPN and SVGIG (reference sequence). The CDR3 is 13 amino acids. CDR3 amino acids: CAWRDMAGNTIYF. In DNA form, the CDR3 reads TGTGCCTGGAGGGACATGGCCGGAAACACCATATATTTT.

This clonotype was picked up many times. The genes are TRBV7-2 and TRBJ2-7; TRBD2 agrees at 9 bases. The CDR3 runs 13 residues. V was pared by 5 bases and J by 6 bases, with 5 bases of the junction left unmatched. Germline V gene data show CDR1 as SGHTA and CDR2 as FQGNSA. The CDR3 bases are TGTGCCAGCAGCCCTAGCGGGACGGCCGAGCAGTACTTC. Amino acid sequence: CASSPSGTAEQYF. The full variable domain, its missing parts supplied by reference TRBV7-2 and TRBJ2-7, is GAGVSQSPSNKVTEKGKDVELRCDPISGHTALYWYRQSLGQGLEFLIYFQGNSAPDKSGLPSDRFSAERTGGSVSTLTIQRTQQEDSAVYLCASSPSGTAEQYFGPGTRLTVT.